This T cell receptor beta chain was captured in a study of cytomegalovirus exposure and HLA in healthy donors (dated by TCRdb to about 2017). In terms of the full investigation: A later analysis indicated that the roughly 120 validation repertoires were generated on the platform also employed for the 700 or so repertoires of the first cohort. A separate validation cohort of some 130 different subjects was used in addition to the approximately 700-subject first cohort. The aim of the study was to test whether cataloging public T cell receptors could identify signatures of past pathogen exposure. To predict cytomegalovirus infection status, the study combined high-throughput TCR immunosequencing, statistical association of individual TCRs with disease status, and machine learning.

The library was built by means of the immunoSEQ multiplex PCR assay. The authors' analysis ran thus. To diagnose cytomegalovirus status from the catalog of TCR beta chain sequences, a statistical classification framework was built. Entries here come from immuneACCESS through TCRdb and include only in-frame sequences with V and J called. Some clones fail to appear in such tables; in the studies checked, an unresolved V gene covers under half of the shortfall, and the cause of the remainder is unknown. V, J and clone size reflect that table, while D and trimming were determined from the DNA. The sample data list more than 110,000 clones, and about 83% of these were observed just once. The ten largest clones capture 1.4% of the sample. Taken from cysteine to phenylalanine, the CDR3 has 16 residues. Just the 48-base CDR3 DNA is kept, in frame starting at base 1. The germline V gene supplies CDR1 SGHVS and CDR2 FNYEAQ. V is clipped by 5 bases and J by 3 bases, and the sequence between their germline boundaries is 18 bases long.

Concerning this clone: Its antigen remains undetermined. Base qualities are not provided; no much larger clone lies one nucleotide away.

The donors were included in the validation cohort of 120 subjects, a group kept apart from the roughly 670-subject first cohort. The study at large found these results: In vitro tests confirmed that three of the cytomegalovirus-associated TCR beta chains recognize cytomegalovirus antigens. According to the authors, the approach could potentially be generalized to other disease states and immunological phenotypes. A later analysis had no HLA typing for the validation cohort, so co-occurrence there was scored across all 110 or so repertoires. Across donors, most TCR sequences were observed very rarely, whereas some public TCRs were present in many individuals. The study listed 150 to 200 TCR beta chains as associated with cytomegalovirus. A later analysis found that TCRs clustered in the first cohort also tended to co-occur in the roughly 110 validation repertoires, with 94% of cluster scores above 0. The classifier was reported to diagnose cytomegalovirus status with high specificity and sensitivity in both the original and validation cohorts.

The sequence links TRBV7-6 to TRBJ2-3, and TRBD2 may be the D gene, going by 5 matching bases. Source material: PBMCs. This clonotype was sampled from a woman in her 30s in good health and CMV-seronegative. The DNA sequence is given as TGTGCCAGCAGCCCAACTCCGGGGAGCCTTACAGATACGCAGTATTTT. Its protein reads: CASSPTPGSLTDTQYF.